These 20 T cell receptor beta chains were sequenced from one sample in a study of T cells in Graves' hyperthyroidism and ophthalmopathy. RNA transcripts yielded amplified TCR beta CDR3 regions. Initially, a first-round RT-PCR of the TCR CDR3 employed the HTBI primer set. TCRdb reanalysed the multiplex PCR reads using MiXCR and keeps one entry per CDR3 protein. The table records around 350,000 distinct CDR3 sequences, more than 20% of them present only once. Sequencing was done on a sample of blood. The receptor source for this set is a man in his forties or fifties with Graves' hyperthyroidism.

This clonotype was recorded only once. The V gene is TRBV19, the J gene TRBJ1-1; no firm D call. Germline V gene data show CDR1 as LNHDA and CDR2 as SQIVND (reference sequence). The CDR3 loop spans 16 amino acids. V was shortened by 7 bases and J by 0 bases, with 18 bases between the two germline ends. In DNA form, the CDR3 reads TGTGCCAGTACCCAAACCGGGAACACCATGAACACTGAAGCTTTCTTT. Translating it yields CASTQTGNTMNTEAFF.

The gene calls are TRBV7-8 and TRBJ2-7; the match to TRBD2 covers 13 bases. The CDR3 contains 15 residues. Unmatched junction bases numbered 4, after V lost 5 bases and J lost 3 bases. In germline, CDR1 is SGHVS, CDR2 FQNEAQ. CDR3: CASSRTSGGGYEQYF. The CDR3 coding sequence is TGTGCCAGCAGCCGCACTAGCGGGGGGGGCTACGAGCAGTACTTC.

This clonotype showed up just a few times. The V gene is TRBV5-5, the J gene TRBJ2-7, with D uncertain. V lost 0 bases to trimming and J lost 3 bases, with 7 bases between them. This CDR3 is 13 amino acids long. Germline assignment: CDR1 SGHKS and CDR2 YYEKEE (reference sequence). DNA for the CDR3: TGTGCCAGCAGCTTGGCCTTGTACTACGAGCAGTACTTC. This sequence encodes CASSLALYYEQYF.

This chain connects TRBV16 to TRBJ1-1; D not certain. CDR3 length: 14 residues. V lost 1 base to trimming and J lost 3 bases, with 9 bases between them. CDR1 KGHSY and CDR2 FQNENV come from the germline V gene. The CDR3 loop is CASSQFYTDTEAFF. The CDR3 DNA follows: TGTGCCAGCAGCCAATTTTACACGGACACTGAAGCTTTCTTT.

The chain couples TRBV5-4 to TRBJ2-7, with D perhaps matching TRBD2 (7 bases). The CDR3 covers 16 residues. Between the trimmed V and J ends, which lost 4 bases and 1 base, there was a span of 18 bases. Germline V CDR1 and CDR2: SGHNT, YYREEE (reference sequence). CDR3 amino acids: CASSPGGHILSYEQYF. CDR3 in DNA: TGTGCCAGCAGCCCGGGGGGACATATCCTATCCTACGAGCAGTACTTC.

The chain carries TRBV5-5 and TRBJ2-7; 7 nucleotides line up with TRBD1. The CDR3 is 14 residues long. Germline trimming cut 0 bases from V and 5 bases from J; bases unmatched to any gene: 5. Germline V CDR1 and CDR2: SGHKS, YYEKEE (reference sequence). Here the CDR3 reads CASSLEGGFNEQYF. CDR3 nucleotides: TGTGCCAGCAGCTTGGAAGGGGGCTTCAACGAGCAGTACTTC.

This clonotype was seen repeatedly, ten times or more. The genes are TRBV7-2 and TRBJ2-7; 12 bases align to TRBD2. Unmatched junction bases numbered 12, after V lost 1 base and J lost 5 bases. The germline gives CDR1 SGHTA, CDR2 FQGNSA. The CDR3 spans 18 residues. CDR3 protein: CASSLEDNASGRGHEQYF. The CDR3 DNA reads TGTGCCAGCAGCTTAGAAGATAACGCTAGCGGGAGGGGACACGAGCAGTACTTC.

This chain's CDR3 is CSVGGGGWDGYTF. For the CDR3, the DNA is TGCAGCGTTGGAGGTGGGGGATGGGATGGCTACACCTTC. This sequence joins TRBV29-1 and TRBJ1-2, with D tentatively TRBD1 (5 bases). V lost 4 bases, J lost 6 bases, and 15 bases lay in between. CDR1 and CDR2 (germline): SQVTM, ANQGSEA. This CDR3 comprises 13 residues. The full variable domain, its missing parts supplied by reference TRBV29-1 and TRBJ1-2, is SAVISQKPSRDICQRGTSLTIQCQVDSQVTMMFWYRQQPGQSLTLIATANQGSEATYESGFVIDKFPISRPNLTFSTLTVSNMSPEDSSIYLCSVGGGGWDGYTFGSGTRLTVV.

The chain has TRBV11-2 and TRBJ1-3, with D perhaps TRBD1 (5 bases). This CDR3 contains 16 residues. V was shortened by 3 bases and J by 0 bases, with 12 bases between the two germline ends. The germline CDR1 and CDR2 sequences are SGHAT and FQNNGV. The CDR3 loop is CASSFLAGSSGNTIYF. In DNA form, the CDR3 reads TGTGCCAGCAGCTTCCTAGCAGGGAGCTCTGGAAACACCATATATTTT. The variable domain in full, with the rest retrieved from reference TRBV11-2 and TRBJ1-3, is EAGVAQSPRYKIIEKRQSVAFWCNPISGHATLYWYQQILGQGPKLLIQFQNNGVVDDSQLPKDRFSAERLKGVDSTLKIQPAKLEDSAVYLCASSFLAGSSGNTIYFGEGSWLTVV.

This clonotype was counted only a few times. The rearrangement links TRBV27 to TRBJ2-7, with no clear D. Germline V lookup: CDR1 MNHEY, CDR2 SMNVEV (reference sequence). The CDR3 totals 14 residues. Trimming shortened V by 5 bases and J by 0 bases, and 11 bases separated the two germline ends. CDR3 region: CASSLTTHSYEQYF. CDR3 nucleotide sequence: TGTGCCAGCAGTCTAACGACTCACTCCTACGAGCAGTACTTC.

This clonotype was detected a few times. The V and J genes are TRBV28 and TRBJ1-2, with TRBD1 identical over 7 bases. Germline V gene sequence: CDR1 MDHEN, CDR2 SYDVKM. CDR3 length: 13 amino acids. V trimming: 6 bases; J trimming: 5 bases; junction bases outside the gene matches: 6. The CDR3 DNA sequence: TGTGCCAGCAGCCAGGGACAGTTATATGGCTACACCTTC. As protein: CASSQGQLYGYTF.

The chain recombines TRBV9 with TRBJ2-1; TRBD2 matches 10 bases. CDR3 size: 16 residues. J lost 4 bases, V lost 4 bases, and 8 bases had no gene match. Germline assignment: CDR1 SGDLS and CDR2 YYNGEE. The CDR3: CASSSAGTSVYNEQFF. For the CDR3, the DNA is TGTGCCAGCAGCTCCGCCGGGACTAGCGTTTACAATGAGCAGTTCTTC.

This clonotype was observed a few times. Relative to the germline gene, one junction end is altered; a read error may explain this. The genes are TRBV7-3 and TRBJ2-1; maybe TRBD2 (6 bases). The CDR3 runs to 16 residues. Germline lookup yields CDR1 SGHTA and CDR2 FQGTGA. DNA of the CDR3: TGCGCCAGCAGCCAGGGAACTAGCACCTCCTACAATGAGCAGTTCTTC. It codes for CASSQGTSTSYNEQFF.

This clonotype has just a few counts. Here the CDR3 reads CASRPGVAGVHEQYF. Here the CDR3 DNA reads TGTGCCAGCAGACCAGGGGTAGCGGGAGTGCACGAGCAGTACTTC. This rearrangement joins TRBV27 to TRBJ2-7; 9 positions match TRBD2. The CDR3 is 15 amino acids. V lost 6 bases and J lost 5; bases outside the gene matches: 11. Germline V gene sequence: CDR1 MNHEY, CDR2 SMNVEV (reference sequence).

The J gene is TRBJ2-5, the V gene TRBV29-1; 9 nucleotides align to TRBD1. The CDR3 covers 14 residues. The germline gives CDR1 SQVTM, CDR2 ANQGSEA. V lost 7 bases and J lost 5; bases outside the gene matches: 11. The CDR3 here is CSAVTGTGMETQYF. The CDR3 DNA is TGCAGCGCTGTTACCGGGACAGGGATGGAGACCCAGTACTTC.

This clonotype was counted at least ten times. The V gene is TRBV28, the J gene TRBJ2-1, with D possibly matching TRBD2 (6 bases). Germline V gene lookup returns CDR1 MDHEN and CDR2 SYDVKM. The CDR3 extends over 14 amino acids. Between the trimmed V and J ends, which lost 2 bases and 10 bases, there was a span of 15 bases. CDR3: CASSLKEGPHEQFF. The CDR3 nucleotides are TGTGCCAGCAGTTTAAAGGAGGGCCCCCACGAGCAGTTCTTC. The entire variable domain, with the rest obtained from reference TRBV28 and TRBJ2-1, is as follows: DVKVTQSSRYLVKRTGEKVFLECVQDMDHENMFWYRQDPGLGLRLIYFSYDVKMKEKGDIPEGYSVSREKKERFSLILESASTNQTSMYLCASSLKEGPHEQFFGPGTRLTVL.

This clonotype was found a few times. The genes are TRBV20-1 and TRBJ2-3; no clear D gene. Per germline, CDR1 DFQATT and CDR2 SNEGSKA (reference sequence). Trimming left V 1 base short and J 4 bases short, with 9 bases between. The CDR3 consists of 13 residues. The CDR3 sequence: CSARGRPADTQYF. In DNA form, the CDR3 reads TGCAGTGCTAGAGGGCGGCCCGCAGATACGCAGTATTTT.

This clonotype turned up a few times. The J gene is TRBJ2-5, the V gene TRBV20-1, with D unclear. The length of the CDR3 is 15 residues. In germline, CDR1 is DFQATT, CDR2 SNEGSKA (reference sequence). The V and J ends lost 0 bases and 1 base respectively, with 12 bases between them. CDR3 DNA: TGCAGTGCTAGAGATTGGGCCACCCCCCAAGAGACCCAGTACTTC. Its protein product is CSARDWATPQETQYF.

The chain is built from TRBV7-2 and TRBJ2-7; no clear D. The CDR3 runs to 13 residues. Germline CDR1 is SGHTA and CDR2 is FQGNSA. V was pared by 4 bases and J by 2 bases, with 9 bases between. Here the CDR3 reads CASSYSPPYEQYF. In DNA, the CDR3 is TGTGCCAGCAGCTACTCCCCCCCCTACGAGCAGTACTTC. Supplemented by reference TRBV7-2 and TRBJ2-7, the full variable domain reads GAGVSQSPSNKVTEKGKDVELRCDPISGHTALYWYRQSLGQGLEFLIYFQGNSAPDKSGLPSDRFSAERTGGSVSTLTIQRTQQEDSAVYLCASSYSPPYEQYFGPGTRLTVT.

This clonotype was seen ten or more times. V is TRBV7-2 and J is TRBJ2-3; 13 bases fit TRBD2. V was clipped by 5 bases and J by 3 bases; unmatched bases: 2. The CDR3 length is 15 residues. CDR1 and CDR2 from the germline V gene are SGHTA and FQGNSA. CDR3 sequence reads: CASSQTSGRTDTQYF. CDR3 sequence (DNA): TGTGCCAGCAGCCAGACTAGCGGGAGGACAGATACGCAGTATTTT.